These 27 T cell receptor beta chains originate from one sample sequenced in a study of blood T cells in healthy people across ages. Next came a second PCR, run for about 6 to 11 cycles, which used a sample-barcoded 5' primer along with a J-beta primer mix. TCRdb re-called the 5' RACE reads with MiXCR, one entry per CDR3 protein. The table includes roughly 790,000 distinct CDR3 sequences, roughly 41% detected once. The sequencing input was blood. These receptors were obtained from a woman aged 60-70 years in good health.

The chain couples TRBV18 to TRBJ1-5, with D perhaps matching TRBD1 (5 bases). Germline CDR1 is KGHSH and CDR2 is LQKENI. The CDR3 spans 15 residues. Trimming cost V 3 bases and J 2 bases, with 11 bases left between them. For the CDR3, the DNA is TGTGCCAGCTCACCGGGGGTCTCTGGCAATCAGCCCCAGCATTTT. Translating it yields CASSPGVSGNQPQHF.

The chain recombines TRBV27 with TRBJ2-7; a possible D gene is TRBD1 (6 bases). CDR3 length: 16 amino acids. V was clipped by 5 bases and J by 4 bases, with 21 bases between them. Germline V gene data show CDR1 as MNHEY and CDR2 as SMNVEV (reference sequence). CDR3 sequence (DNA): TGTGCCAGCAGTGGTGCCTCGGGACATGGAAGGTACGAGCAGTACTTC. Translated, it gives CASSGASGHGRYEQYF.

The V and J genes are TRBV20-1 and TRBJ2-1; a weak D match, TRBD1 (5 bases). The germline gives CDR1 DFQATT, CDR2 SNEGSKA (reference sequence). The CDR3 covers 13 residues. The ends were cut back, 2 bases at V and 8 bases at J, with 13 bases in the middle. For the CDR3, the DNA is TGCAGTGCTAGATCACCTAGGGGCGATGAGCAGTTCTTC. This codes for CSARSPRGDEQFF.

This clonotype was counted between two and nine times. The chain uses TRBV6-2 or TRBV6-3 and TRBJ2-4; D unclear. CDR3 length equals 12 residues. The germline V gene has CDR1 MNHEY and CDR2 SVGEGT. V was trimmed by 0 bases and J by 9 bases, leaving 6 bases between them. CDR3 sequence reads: CASSYSTGIQYF. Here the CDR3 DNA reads TGTGCCAGCAGTTACTCGACGGGCATTCAGTACTTC.

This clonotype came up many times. The CDR3 sequence: CAITPGLAAPGDLRETQYF. In nucleotides, the CDR3 is TGTGCCATCACCCCAGGACTAGCGGCTCCTGGGGATCTACGGGAGACCCAGTACTTC. The genes are TRBV10-3 and TRBJ2-5; the match to TRBD2 covers 10 bases. The germline V gene has CDR1 ENHRY and CDR2 SYGVKD. The CDR3 sequence is 19 residues long. V lost 7 bases to trimming and J lost 5 bases; unmatched junction nucleotides: 22.

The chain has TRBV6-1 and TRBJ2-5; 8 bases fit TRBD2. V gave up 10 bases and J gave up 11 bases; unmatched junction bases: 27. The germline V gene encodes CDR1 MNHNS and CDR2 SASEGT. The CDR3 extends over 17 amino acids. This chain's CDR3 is CATSPQAGASSGNEQYF. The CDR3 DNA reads TGTGCCACCAGCCCCCAAGCGGGGGCTTCCTCTGGGAATGAGCAGTACTTC.

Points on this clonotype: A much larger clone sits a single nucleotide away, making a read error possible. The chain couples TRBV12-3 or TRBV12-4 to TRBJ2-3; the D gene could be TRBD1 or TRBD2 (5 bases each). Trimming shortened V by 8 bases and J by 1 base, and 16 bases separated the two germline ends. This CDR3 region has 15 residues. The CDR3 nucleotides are TGTGCCAGCGGGGGTTTCGAGGATGGCACAGATACGCAGTATTTT. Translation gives CASGGFEDGTDTQYF.

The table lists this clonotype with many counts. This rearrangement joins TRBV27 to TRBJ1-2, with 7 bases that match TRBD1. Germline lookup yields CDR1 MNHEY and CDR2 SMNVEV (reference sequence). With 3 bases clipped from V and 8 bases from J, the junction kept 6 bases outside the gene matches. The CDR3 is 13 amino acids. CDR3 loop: CASSFTGAGGYTF. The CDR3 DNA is TGTGCCAGCAGTTTTACAGGGGCTGGCGGCTACACCTTC.

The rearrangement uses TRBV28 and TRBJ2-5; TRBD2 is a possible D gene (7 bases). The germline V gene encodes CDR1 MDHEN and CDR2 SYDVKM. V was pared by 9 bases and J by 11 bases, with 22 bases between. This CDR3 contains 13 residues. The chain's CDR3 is CASMREGVYGQYF. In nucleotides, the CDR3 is TGTGCCAGTATGAGGGAGGGGGTCTACGGGCAGTACTTC. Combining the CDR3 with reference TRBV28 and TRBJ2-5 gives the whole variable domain DVKVTQSSRYLVKRTGEKVFLECVQDMDHENMFWYRQDPGLGLRLIYFSYDVKMKEKGDIPEGYSVSREKKERFSLILESASTNQTSMYLCASMREGVYGQYFGPGTRLLVL.

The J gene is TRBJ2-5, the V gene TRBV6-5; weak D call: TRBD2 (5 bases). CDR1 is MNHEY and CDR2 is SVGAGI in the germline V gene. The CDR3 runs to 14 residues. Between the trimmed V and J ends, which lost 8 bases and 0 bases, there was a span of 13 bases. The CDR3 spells CASCRGFDQETQYF. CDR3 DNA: TGTGCCAGCTGTCGGGGATTTGACCAAGAGACCCAGTACTTC.

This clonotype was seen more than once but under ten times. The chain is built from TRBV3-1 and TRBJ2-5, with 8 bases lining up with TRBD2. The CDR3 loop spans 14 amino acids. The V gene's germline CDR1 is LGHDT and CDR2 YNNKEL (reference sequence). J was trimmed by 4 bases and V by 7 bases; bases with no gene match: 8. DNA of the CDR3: TGTGCCAGCAACCCCCGGAGCGGGGGAGAGACCCAGTACTTC. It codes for CASNPRSGGETQYF.

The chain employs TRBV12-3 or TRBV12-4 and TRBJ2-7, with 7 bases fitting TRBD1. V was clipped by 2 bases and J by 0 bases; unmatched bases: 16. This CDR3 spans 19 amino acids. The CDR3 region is CASSLKYGSAGGPSYEQYF. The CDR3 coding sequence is TGTGCCAGCAGTTTAAAGTATGGATCGGCAGGGGGTCCCTCCTACGAGCAGTACTTC.

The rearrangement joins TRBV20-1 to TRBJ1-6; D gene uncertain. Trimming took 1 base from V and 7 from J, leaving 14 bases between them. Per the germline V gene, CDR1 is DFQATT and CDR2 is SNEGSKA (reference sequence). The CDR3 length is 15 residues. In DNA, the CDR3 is TGCAGTGCTAGAGCTTCGGGGATAGTAAATTCACCCCTCCACTTT. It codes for CSARASGIVNSPLHF.

DNA of the CDR3: TGCAGTGCTAGGGGACAGGGTGGAGAGACCCAGTACTTC. Protein product: CSARGQGGETQYF. The chain carries TRBV20-1 and TRBJ2-5, with 9 bases matching TRBD1. This CDR3 contains 13 residues. V lost 3 bases, J lost 4 bases, and 3 bases stayed unmatched. Germline CDR1 reads DFQATT; CDR2 reads SNEGSKA (reference sequence).

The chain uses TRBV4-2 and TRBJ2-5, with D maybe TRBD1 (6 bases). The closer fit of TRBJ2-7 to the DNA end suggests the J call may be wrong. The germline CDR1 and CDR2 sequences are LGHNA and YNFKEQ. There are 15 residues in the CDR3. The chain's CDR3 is CASSPERGSPYEQYF. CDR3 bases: TGTGCCAGCAGCCCCGAAAGGGGGAGCCCCTACGAGCAGTACTTC.

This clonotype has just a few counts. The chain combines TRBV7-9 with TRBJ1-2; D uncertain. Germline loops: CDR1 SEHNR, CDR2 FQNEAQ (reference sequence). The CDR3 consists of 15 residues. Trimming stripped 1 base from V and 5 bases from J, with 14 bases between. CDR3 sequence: CASSLGFSGQYGYTF. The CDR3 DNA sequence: TGTGCCAGCAGCTTAGGTTTCTCAGGTCAATATGGCTACACCTTC. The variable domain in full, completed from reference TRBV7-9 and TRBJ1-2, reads DTGVSQNPRHKITKRGQNVTFRCDPISEHNRLYWYRQTLGQGPEFLTYFQNEAQLEKSRLLSDRFSAERPKGSFSTLEIQRTEQGDSAMYLCASSLGFSGQYGYTFGSGTRLTVV.

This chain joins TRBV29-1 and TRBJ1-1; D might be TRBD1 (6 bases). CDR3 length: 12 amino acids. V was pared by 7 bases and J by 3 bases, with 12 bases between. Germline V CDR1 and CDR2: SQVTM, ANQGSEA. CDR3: CSERTVDTEAFF. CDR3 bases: TGCAGCGAGCGGACAGTAGACACTGAAGCTTTCTTT.

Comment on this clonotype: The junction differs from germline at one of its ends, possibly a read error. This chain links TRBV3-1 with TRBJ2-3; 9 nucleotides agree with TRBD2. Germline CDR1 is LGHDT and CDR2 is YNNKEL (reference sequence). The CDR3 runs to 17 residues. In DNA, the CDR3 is TGTGCCAGCAGCCAAGCAGCGGGAGGACCGCCCCGCGATACGCCGGATTTT. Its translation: CASSQAAGGPPRDTPDF.

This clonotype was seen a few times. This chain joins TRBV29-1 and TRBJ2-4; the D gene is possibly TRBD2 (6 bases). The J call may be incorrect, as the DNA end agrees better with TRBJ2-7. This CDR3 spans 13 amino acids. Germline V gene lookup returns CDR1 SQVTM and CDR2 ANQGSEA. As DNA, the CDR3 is TGCAGCGCCCAGACTAGGGGTATTTACGAGCAGTACTTC. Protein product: CSAQTRGIYEQYF.

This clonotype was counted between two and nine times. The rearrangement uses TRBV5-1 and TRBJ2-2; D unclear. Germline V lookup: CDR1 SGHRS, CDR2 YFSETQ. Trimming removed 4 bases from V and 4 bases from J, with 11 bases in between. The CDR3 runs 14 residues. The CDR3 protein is CASSPGPSTGELFF. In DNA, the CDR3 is TGCGCCAGCAGCCCTGGACCGAGCACCGGGGAGCTGTTTTTT.

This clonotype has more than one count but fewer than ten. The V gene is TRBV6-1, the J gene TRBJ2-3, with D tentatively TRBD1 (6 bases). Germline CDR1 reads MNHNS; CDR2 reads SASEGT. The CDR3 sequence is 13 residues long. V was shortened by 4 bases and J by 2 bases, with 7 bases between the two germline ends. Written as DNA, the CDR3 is TGTGCCAGCAGTGCAGGGGCCACAGATACGCAGTATTTT. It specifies CASSAGATDTQYF.

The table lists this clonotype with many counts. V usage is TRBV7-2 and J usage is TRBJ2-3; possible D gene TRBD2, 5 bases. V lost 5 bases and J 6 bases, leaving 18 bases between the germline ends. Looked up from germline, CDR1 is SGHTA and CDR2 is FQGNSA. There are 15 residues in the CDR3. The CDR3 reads CASSIRRGLGDTQYF. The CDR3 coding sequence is TGTGCCAGCAGCATAAGGCGAGGGCTTGGGGATACGCAGTATTTT.

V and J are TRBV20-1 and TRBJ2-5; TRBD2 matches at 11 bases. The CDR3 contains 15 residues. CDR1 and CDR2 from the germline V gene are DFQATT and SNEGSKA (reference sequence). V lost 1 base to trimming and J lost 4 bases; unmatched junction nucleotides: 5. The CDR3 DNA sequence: TGCAGTGCTAGAGTAGCGGGAGGGCCGGGAGAGACCCAGTACTTC. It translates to CSARVAGGPGETQYF.

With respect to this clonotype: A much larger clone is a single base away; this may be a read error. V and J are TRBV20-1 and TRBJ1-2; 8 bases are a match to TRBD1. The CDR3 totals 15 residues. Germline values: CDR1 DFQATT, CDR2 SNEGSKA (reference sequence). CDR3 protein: CSARFPGGGRYGHTF. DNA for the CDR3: TGCAGTGCTAGATTTCCAGGGGGCGGCAGGTATGGCCACACCTTC.

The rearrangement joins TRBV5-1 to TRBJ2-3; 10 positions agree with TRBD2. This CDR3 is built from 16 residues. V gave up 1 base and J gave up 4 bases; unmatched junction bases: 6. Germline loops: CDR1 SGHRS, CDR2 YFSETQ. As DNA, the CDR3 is TGCGCCAGCAGCTTGACAGCGGGGGGGTTAGCAGATACGCAGTATTTT. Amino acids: CASSLTAGGLADTQYF. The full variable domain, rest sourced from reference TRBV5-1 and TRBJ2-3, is KAGVTQTPRYLIKTRGQQVTLSCSPISGHRSVSWYQQTPGQGLQFLFEYFSETQRNKGNFPGRFSGRQFSNSRSEMNVSTLELGDSALYLCASSLTAGGLADTQYFGPGTRLTVL.

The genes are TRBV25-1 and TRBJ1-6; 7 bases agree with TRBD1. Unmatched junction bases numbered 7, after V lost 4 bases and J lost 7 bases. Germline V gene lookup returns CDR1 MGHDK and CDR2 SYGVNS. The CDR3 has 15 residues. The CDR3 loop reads CASSARTGANSPLHF. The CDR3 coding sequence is TGTGCCAGCAGTGCCCGGACAGGCGCGAATTCACCCCTCCACTTT.

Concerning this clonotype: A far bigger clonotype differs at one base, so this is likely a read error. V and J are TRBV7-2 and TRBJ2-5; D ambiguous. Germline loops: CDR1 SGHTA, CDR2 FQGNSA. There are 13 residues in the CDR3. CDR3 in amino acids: CASSLGNQGTQYF. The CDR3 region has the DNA TGTGCCAGCAGCTTAGGGAACCAAGGGACCCAGTACTTC.